These T cell receptor beta chains were read from a single sample in a study of OX40 agonist ivuxolimab in advanced cancers. TCRdb's table, derived via immunoSEQ multiplex PCR, lists solely in-frame clones and lacks some. This table holds under 100,000 clones, approximately 85% found once. Specimen: CD4+ or CD8+ T cells sorted from blood, collected in a trial of the OX40 agonist ivuxolimab. Receptors were obtained from an adult with an advanced solid tumor such as melanoma, head and neck, liver or kidney cancer. The CDR3 runs from the conserved cysteine through the conserved F or W. A D gene is named only where the DNA matches it firmly. Size tells how often a clone was seen (once, few, many) or the class of an expanded clone, and some rows leave it out.

clone_size: once
j_call: TRBJ2-1
d_call: TRBD2
v_call: TRBV9
cdr3_aa: CASSVAGLAGVNEQFF
cdr3_nt: TGTGCCAGCAGCGTAGCTGGACTAGCGGGGGTCAATGAGCAGTTCTTC

clone_size: -
j_call: TRBJ2-2
d_call: -
v_call: TRBV29-1
cdr3_aa: CSVGAGYTGELFF
cdr3_nt: TGCAGCGTTGGGGCGGGCTACACCGGGGAGCTGTTTTTT

clone_size: -
j_call: TRBJ2-7
d_call: TRBD1
v_call: TRBV18
cdr3_aa: CASSESRTGFEQYF
cdr3_nt: TGTGCCAGCTCAGAATCGCGGACAGGGTTTGAGCAGTACTTC

clone_size: -
j_call: TRBJ2-3
d_call: -
v_call: TRBV27
cdr3_aa: CASSLLITPSTDTQYF
cdr3_nt: TGTGCCAGCAGTTTATTGATTACCCCTAGCACAGATACGCAGTATTTT

clone_size: -
j_call: TRBJ2-7
d_call: TRBD2
v_call: TRBV2
cdr3_aa: CASRGLAGVYEQYF
cdr3_nt: TGTGCCAGCAGGGGACTAGCGGGGGTCTACGAGCAGTACTTC

clone_size: few
j_call: TRBJ2-7
d_call: TRBD1
v_call: TRBV29-1
cdr3_aa: CSVVGQGYEQYF
cdr3_nt: TGCAGCGTTGTGGGACAGGGCTACGAGCAGTACTTC

clone_size: once
j_call: TRBJ2-3
d_call: TRBD1
v_call: TRBV2
cdr3_aa: CASSESTGYTDTQYF
cdr3_nt: TGTGCCAGCAGTGAATCGACAGGGTACACAGATACGCAGTATTTT

clone_size: -
j_call: TRBJ1-2
d_call: -
v_call: TRBV5-4
cdr3_aa: CASSLVGSGGSYGYTF
cdr3_nt: TGTGCCAGCAGCTTGGTGGGCTCGGGGGGCTCTTATGGCTACACCTTC

clone_size: -
j_call: TRBJ1-3
d_call: -
v_call: TRBV18
cdr3_aa: CASSLQGIGNTIYF
cdr3_nt: TGTGCCAGCTCGCTCCAAGGTATAGGAAACACCATATATTTT

clone_size: -
j_call: TRBJ1-1
d_call: TRBD1
v_call: TRBV28
cdr3_aa: CASSVGGQAGAEAFF
cdr3_nt: TGTGCCAGCAGCGTTGGAGGACAGGCGGGCGCTGAAGCTTTCTTT

clone_size: -
j_call: TRBJ1-1
d_call: -
v_call: TRBV5-1
cdr3_aa: CASSPWAAAMNTEAFF
cdr3_nt: TGCGCCAGCAGCCCCTGGGCAGCAGCCATGAACACTGAAGCTTTCTTT

clone_size: -
j_call: TRBJ2-3
d_call: TRBD2
v_call: TRBV25-1
cdr3_aa: CASSDPSGGDTQYF
cdr3_nt: TGTGCCAGCAGTGATCCTAGCGGGGGAGATACGCAGTATTTT

clone_size: -
j_call: TRBJ2-3
d_call: -
v_call: TRBV5-1
cdr3_aa: CASSLPREGTLRGTQYF
cdr3_nt: TGCGCCAGCAGCCTCCCTAGGGAAGGAACCTTGCGCGGTACGCAGTATTTT

clone_size: -
j_call: TRBJ2-1
d_call: TRBD2
v_call: TRBV28
cdr3_aa: CASSLFHRLADYNEQFF
cdr3_nt: TGTGCCAGCAGTTTATTCCACCGACTAGCGGATTACAATGAGCAGTTCTTC

clone_size: -
j_call: TRBJ2-2
d_call: TRBD1
v_call: TRBV19
cdr3_aa: CASYSGDRGFF
cdr3_nt: TGTGCCAGTTATTCTGGGGACAGGGGGTTTTTT

clone_size: -
j_call: TRBJ2-1
d_call: TRBD2
v_call: TRBV10-3
cdr3_aa: CAIRVSGGADEQFF
cdr3_nt: TGTGCCATCAGGGTCAGCGGGGGGGCCGATGAGCAGTTCTTC

clone_size: -
j_call: TRBJ2-5
d_call: -
v_call: TRBV7-2
cdr3_aa: CASSPGGPQFVTQYF
cdr3_nt: TGTGCCAGCAGCCCCGGCGGGCCCCAATTTGTGACCCAGTACTTC

clone_size: -
j_call: TRBJ1-2
d_call: TRBD1
v_call: TRBV7-2
cdr3_aa: CASSLNPRTGGAGYTF
cdr3_nt: TGTGCCAGCAGCTTAAATCCCCGGACAGGGGGCGCTGGCTACACCTTC

clone_size: once
j_call: TRBJ1-3
d_call: -
v_call: TRBV18
cdr3_aa: CASSSSGGASSGNTIYF
cdr3_nt: TGTGCCAGCTCATCTTCCGGGGGCGCGTCCTCTGGAAACACCATATATTTT

clone_size: -
j_call: TRBJ1-1
d_call: -
v_call: TRBV9
cdr3_aa: CASSGTVEGNTEAFF
cdr3_nt: TGTGCCAGCAGCGGGACGGTGGAGGGGAACACTGAAGCTTTCTTT

clone_size: -
j_call: TRBJ2-7
d_call: TRBD1
v_call: TRBV6-1
cdr3_aa: CASRTGGLYEQYF
cdr3_nt: TGTGCCAGTAGGACAGGGGGTTTGTACGAGCAGTACTTC

clone_size: -
j_call: TRBJ2-5
d_call: TRBD1
v_call: TRBV18
cdr3_aa: CASSSPGGGETQYF
cdr3_nt: TGTGCCAGCTCATCTCCAGGGGGCGGTGAGACCCAGTACTTC

clone_size: few
j_call: TRBJ1-1
d_call: -
v_call: TRBV2
cdr3_aa: CASSELGGTEAFF
cdr3_nt: TGTGCCAGCAGTGAACTCGGGGGTACTGAAGCTTTCTTT

clone_size: once
j_call: TRBJ2-2
d_call: TRBD1
v_call: TRBV5-3
cdr3_aa: CARKPERATGIPGELFF
cdr3_nt: TGTGCCAGAAAACCCGAAAGAGCGACAGGGATCCCCGGGGAGCTGTTTTTT

clone_size: few
j_call: TRBJ1-5
d_call: -
v_call: TRBV6-1
cdr3_aa: CASSEAGNQPQHF
cdr3_nt: TGTGCCAGCAGTGAAGCGGGCAATCAGCCCCAGCATTTT

clone_size: -
j_call: TRBJ2-1
d_call: -
v_call: TRBV7-9
cdr3_aa: CASSLTGANEQFF
cdr3_nt: TGTGCCAGCAGCTTAACAGGCGCCAATGAGCAGTTCTTC

clone_size: -
j_call: TRBJ2-1
d_call: -
v_call: TRBV6-1
cdr3_aa: CASSEQLTLGYNEQFF
cdr3_nt: TGTGCCAGCAGTGAACAACTTACCTTAGGATACAATGAGCAGTTCTTC

clone_size: -
j_call: TRBJ2-3
d_call: -
v_call: TRBV19
cdr3_aa: CASSISGRSTDTQYF
cdr3_nt: TGTGCCAGTAGTATCAGCGGCCGAAGCACAGATACGCAGTATTTT